Listed below are T cell receptor beta chains from one sample, sequenced in a study of somatic mutations in cytotoxic T cells in rheumatoid arthritis. The method was immunoSEQ multiplex PCR; TCRdb's version includes in-frame clones alone and lacks a portion of them. Of roughly 19,000 clones listed, 70% to 90% are singletons. Sequencing was performed on CD8+ T cells sorted from blood. These receptors were obtained from a woman between 45 and 65 years old in good health. CDR3s include the opening cysteine and the closing phenylalanine or tryptophan. D genes are given only for firm matches. Clone size is not always given. Where it is, it says once, few, many or a class for expanded clones.

D | size | J | V | DNA | CDR3
- | - | TRBJ1-1 | TRBV6-5 | TGTGCCAGCAGTTACTCGGTAGGGGGATTGGCTGAAGCTTTCTTT | CASSYSVGGLAEAFF
- | - | TRBJ2-1 | TRBV28 | TGTGCCAGCAGTTTAGGGTCGAGCTCCTACAATGAGCAGTTCTTC | CASSLGSSSYNEQFF
TRBD1 | - | TRBJ2-7 | TRBV6-6 | TGTGCCAGCACCGCCCGGACAGGGGTGAGCGAGCAGTACTTC | CASTARTGVSEQYF
- | - | TRBJ2-5 | TRBV7-9 | TGTGCCAGCAGCCACCGGGATTCGGGTTGGGAGACCCAGTACTTC | CASSHRDSGWETQYF
- | - | TRBJ1-1 | TRBV5-6 | TGTGCCAGCAGTGGACGGGTGAACACTGAAGCTTTCTTT | CASSGRVNTEAFF
- | - | TRBJ2-2 | TRBV5-4 | TGTGCCAGCAGCTTGGGACGGACCACCGGGGAGCTGTTTTTT | CASSLGRTTGELFF
- | - | TRBJ1-1 | TRBV19 | TGTGCCAGGTTGACAGGAATGAACACTGAAGCTTTCTTT | CARLTGMNTEAFF
- | - | TRBJ1-5 | TRBV9 | TGTGCCAGCAGCCCCGGGGGGAGCAATCAGCCCCAGCATTTT | CASSPGGSNQPQHF
TRBD1 | - | TRBJ1-3 | TRBV7-9 | TGTGCCAGCAGCTTAGACACAGGGGGTGGAAACACCATATATTTT | CASSLDTGGGNTIYF
- | - | TRBJ1-1 | TRBV7-6 | TGTGCCAGCAGCCCAAGGGCGGGGGAGCTTGAAGCTTTCTTT | CASSPRAGELEAFF
TRBD1 | - | TRBJ1-2 | TRBV6-5 | TGTGCCAGCACCCAGACAGGGAACGGCTACACCTTC | CASTQTGNGYTF
- | - | TRBJ2-3 | TRBV29-1 | TGCAGCGTTTTTGGGGGTACAGATACGCAGTATTTT | CSVFGGTDTQYF
TRBD1 | - | TRBJ1-6 | TRBV5-5 | TGTGCCAGCAGCTTGGTAGACAGGGGAGGTTCACCCCTCCACTTT | CASSLVDRGGSPLHF
TRBD1 | - | TRBJ2-3 | TRBV28 | TGTGCCAGCAGTTCGGGACAGGGCCACTCCACAGATACGCAGTATTTT | CASSSGQGHSTDTQYF
- | - | TRBJ2-7 | TRBV27 | TGTGCCAGCAGAAGACCAAGCGCAGGTGTTTACGAGCAGTACTTC | CASRRPSAGVYEQYF
- | - | TRBJ1-6 | TRBV28 | TGTGCCAGCAGTCCTGACAGTTTGAGCTCCTATAATTCACCCCTCCACTTT | CASSPDSLSSYNSPLHF
- | - | TRBJ1-5 | TRBV27 | TGTGCCAGCAGTTTATTCGGGTATAGCAATCAGCCCCAGCATTTT | CASSLFGYSNQPQHF
TRBD1 | - | TRBJ1-2 | TRBV7-2 | TGTGCCAGCAGTTTTAACAGGGGTAACTATGGCTACACCTTC | CASSFNRGNYGYTF
TRBD1 | - | TRBJ1-3 | TRBV29-1 | TGCAGCGTGCGACAGGGGCCTGGAAACACCATATATTTT | CSVRQGPGNTIYF
- | - | TRBJ1-1 | TRBV4-1 | TGCGCCAGCAGCCTTTGGCCGAACGGCAACACTGAAGCTTTCTTT | CASSLWPNGNTEAFF
TRBD2 | - | TRBJ2-1 | TRBV6-5 | TGTGCCAGCAGACATGCGGGACTAGCGAGCAATGAGCAGTTCTTC | CASRHAGLASNEQFF
- | once | TRBJ1-6 | TRBV27 | TGTGCCAGCAGTTTACTTTGGTCGGGGAATTCACCCCTCCACTTT | CASSLLWSGNSPLHF
TRBD2 | - | TRBJ2-3 | TRBV6-4 | TGTGCCAGCAGTGACTCAAGCGGGGGGGCAAATACGCAGTATTTT | CASSDSSGGANTQYF
TRBD1 | - | TRBJ2-5 | TRBV6-5 | TGTGCCAGCAGCCCAGACACAGGGGCCGGAGAGACCCAGTACTTC | CASSPDTGAGETQYF
- | - | TRBJ2-7 | TRBV12-2 | TGTGCAAGTCGAGCCTTCTCGGGGACGGGCGAGCAGTACTTC | CASRAFSGTGEQYF
- | - | TRBJ2-3 | TRBV14 | TGTGCCAGCAGCCAAGCAAATGCCATCACAGATACGCAGTATTTT | CASSQANAITDTQYF